This T cell receptor (beta chain) is drawn from a study of CD8 T cells in Susac syndrome. Germline V CDR1 and CDR2: LGHDT, YNNKEL (reference sequence). Deletions cut 4 bases from V and 1 base from J, with 17 bases between. There are 16 residues in the CDR3. It was with random hexamers that roughly 0.5 to 1 ug RNA was reverse transcribed. TCR beta CDR3 was amplified by immunoSEQ covering 54 Vbeta and 13 Jbeta. One entry per CDR3 protein, called by TCRdb with MiXCR from the immunoSEQ multiplex PCR reads. In the table there are 200,000 or so distinct CDR3 sequences, roughly 90% of which are singletons. Control patients had untreated stable or active relapsing-remitting multiple sclerosis by revised McDonald criteria.

Source material: CD8+ T cells from PBMCs. The receptor was derived from a human donor with multiple sclerosis. The chain links TRBV3-1 to TRBJ2-7; D is perhaps TRBD1 (5 bases). As DNA, the CDR3 is TGTGCCAGCAGCCCAGCAGGGTCTGTCCCTTCCTACGAGCAGTACTTC. This gives the protein CASSPAGSVPSYEQYF.